Presented here are 5 T cell receptor beta chains from one specimen sequenced in a study of T cell repertoires in cytomegalovirus infection. These receptors have no known antigen. TCRdb re-called the reads with MiXCR, one entry per CDR3 protein. The sample records 700,000 to 950,000 distinct CDR3 sequences, approximately 30% being singletons. The sequences come from cultured CD8+ T cells from PBMCs, collected from culture after CMV antigen stimulation. The receptors shown here come from a human donor in good health (CMV status not recorded). Some clones in this sample may be carry-over from other donors' samples.

In its sample, this clonotype was seen a few times. J is TRBJ1-1 and V is TRBV7-9, with D perhaps matching TRBD1 (5 bases). With 6 bases removed from V and 4 bases from J, the gap between germline ends came to 9 bases. The germline V gene has CDR1 SEHNR and CDR2 FQNEAQ (reference sequence). The CDR3 has 12 residues. CDR3 sequence reads: CASRGPLTEAFF. CDR3 in DNA: TGTGCCAGCAGGGGGCCGCTCACTGAAGCTTTCTTT.

This clonotype is a singleton in its sample. The CDR3 DNA reads as TGTGCCAGCGGCAGCAGGGGGGAAGATACTGAAGCTTTCTTT. This translates into CASGSRGEDTEAFF. The chain has TRBV12-3 or TRBV12-4 and TRBJ1-1, with 7 bases identical to TRBD1. Trimming at V came to 8 bases and at J to 5 bases, leaving 11 bases not matched to a gene. This CDR3 has 14 residues.

This clonotype was observed many times. The V call is TRBV19, the J call TRBJ1-1, with a possible D match to TRBD1 (5 bases). The V gene lost 5 bases and the J gene lost 3 bases, with 16 bases spanning the gap. CDR3 length equals 15 residues. CDR1 and CDR2 (germline): LNHDA, SQIVND (reference sequence). The CDR3 loop reads CASSSLRGRDTEAFF. The CDR3 nucleotides read TGTGCCAGTAGTTCCCTTAGGGGACGGGACACTGAAGCTTTCTTT.

This chain uses TRBV7-6 with TRBJ2-1, with 14 bases fitting TRBD2. The CDR3 sequence is 17 residues long. Germline lookup yields CDR1 SGHVS and CDR2 FNYEAQ. Trimming at V came to 5 bases and at J to 6 bases, leaving 9 bases not matched to a gene. The CDR3 DNA reads TGTGCCAGCAGCCCAAACCTGGGACTAGCGGGGGTCAATGAGCAGTTCTTC. Amino acids: CASSPNLGLAGVNEQFF.

The chain recombines TRBV6-6 with TRBJ2-2; either TRBD1 or TRBD2 may supply D (5 bases each). The CDR3 loop spans 16 amino acids. V dropped 5 bases and J dropped 0 bases, with 13 bases sitting between them. Germline V gene data show CDR1 as MNHNY and CDR2 as SVGAGI (reference sequence). The CDR3 sequence is CASSHGAWANTGELFF. The CDR3, as DNA: TGTGCCAGCAGTCACGGGGCCTGGGCGAACACCGGGGAGCTGTTTTTT.